Below are 21 T cell receptor beta chains sequenced from a single sample in a study of graft-versus-host responses after intestinal transplantation. The repertoire was sequenced with immunoSEQ multiplex PCR; TCRdb's copy has only in-frame clones and lacks some. The sample carries about 40,000 clones, around 90% recorded once. The input for sequencing was PBMCs, taken about 310 days after intestinal transplant. These receptors were obtained from a human patient who received an intestinal transplant, so some T cells may come from the graft donor.

This rearrangement joins TRBV5-1 to TRBJ2-2; possibly TRBD2 for D (5 bases). There are 17 residues in the CDR3. V was shortened by 0 bases and J by 0 bases, with 12 bases between the two germline ends. The germline CDR1 and CDR2 sequences are SGHRS and YFSETQ. Here the CDR3 DNA reads TGCGCCAGCAGCTTGGGGTTTCTAGCTGCGAACACCGGGGAGCTGTTTTTT. Translation gives CASSLGFLAANTGELFF.

The CDR3 nucleotides are TGTGCCAGCAGTGCGGAATGTCCTTGGACACAAAGTCGGGCCAACGTCCTGACTTTC. It specifies CASSAECPWTQSRANVLTF. V usage is TRBV28 and J usage is TRBJ2-6; the D gene is possibly TRBD1 (5 bases). The CDR3 covers 19 residues. Germline values: CDR1 MDHEN, CDR2 SYDVKM. The ends were cut back, 5 bases at V and 5 bases at J, with 25 bases in the middle.

CDR3 residues: CSVDPGGDYGYTF. The CDR3 region has the DNA TGCAGCGTTGACCCCGGGGGGGACTATGGCTACACCTTC. The gene calls are TRBV29-1 and TRBJ1-2, with TRBD1 as a possible D gene (5 bases). The CDR3 loop spans 13 amino acids. V gave up 3 bases and J gave up 3 bases, with 11 bases separating them. Looked up from germline, CDR1 is SQVTM and CDR2 is ANQGSEA.

The J gene is TRBJ2-5, the V gene TRBV10-3, with D possibly being TRBD1 or TRBD2 (6 bases each). V lost 6 bases and J lost 1, with 15 bases in between. CDR1 ENHRY and CDR2 SYGVKD come from the germline V gene. The CDR3 is made up of 15 amino acids. This CDR3 reads CAISGSGARQETQYF. CDR3 DNA sequence: TGTGCCATCAGCGGCTCGGGGGCACGCCAAGAGACCCAGTACTTC.

Details on this clone: Other DNA sequences from this sample encode an identical CDR3 as well. This sequence joins TRBV5-1 and TRBJ2-1; 7 bases agree with TRBD2. CDR3 length: 15 amino acids. With 7 bases clipped from V and 3 bases from J, the junction kept 10 bases outside the gene matches. Germline V gene sequence: CDR1 SGHRS, CDR2 YFSETQ. Here the CDR3 DNA reads TGCGCCAGCCAGGCCGGGGAGCGGGACTACAATGAGCAGTTCTTC. Translated: CASQAGERDYNEQFF.

This rearrangement joins TRBV5-1 to TRBJ2-5, with 9 bases matching TRBD2. The J segment lost 6 bases and the V segment lost 2 bases, leaving 11 bases of the junction unmatched. The length of the CDR3 is 16 residues. Germline CDR1 SGHRS, CDR2 YFSETQ. CDR3 nucleotide sequence: TGCGCCAGCAGCTTCGGTGGCCTAGCGGGGATTCAGACCCAGTACTTC. This sequence encodes CASSFGGLAGIQTQYF.

The chain combines TRBV6-1 with TRBJ1-6; D unresolved. This CDR3 spans 14 amino acids. Germline assignment: CDR1 MNHNS and CDR2 SASEGT. V was cut by 11 bases and J by 8 bases, with 19 bases left in between. CDR3 in DNA: TGTGCCGTAGTCCAGGTCTCCATGTATTCACCCCTCCACTTT. Residues: CAVVQVSMYSPLHF.

Here the CDR3 reads CAISDTDTYYGYTF. CDR3 bases: TGTGCCATCAGTGACACGGACACCTACTATGGCTACACCTTC. V and J are TRBV10-3 and TRBJ1-2; possible D gene TRBD1, 5 bases. Germline V CDR1 and CDR2: ENHRY, SYGVKD. CDR3 size: 14 residues. V was pared by 3 bases and J by 3 bases, with 11 bases between.

The chain employs TRBV7-6 and TRBJ2-7; 8 bases agree with TRBD1. CDR1 and CDR2 (germline): SGHVS, FNYEAQ. V lost 0 bases, J lost 3 bases, and 16 bases stayed unmatched. The CDR3 runs 19 residues. DNA of the CDR3: TGTGCCAGCAGCTTAGCGCGCCTTCCGGGACAGGTTTTATTCTACGAGCAGTACTTC. This sequence encodes CASSLARLPGQVLFYEQYF.

The J gene is TRBJ1-5, the V gene TRBV25-1; no firm D call. CDR3 length: 14 amino acids. Germline CDR1 is MGHDK and CDR2 is SYGVNS. Trimming cost V 3 bases and J 2 bases, with 8 bases left between them. CDR3 protein: CASSDPNGNQPQHF. CDR3 bases: TGTGCCAGCAGTGACCCCAATGGCAATCAGCCCCAGCATTTT. Together with reference TRBV25-1 and TRBJ1-5, the CDR3 gives the full variable domain: EADIYQTPRYLVIGTGKKITLECSQTMGHDKMYWYQQDPGMELHLIHYSYGVNSTEKGDLSSESTVSRIRTEHFPLTLESARPSHTSQYLCASSDPNGNQPQHFGDGTRLSIL.

The rearrangement joins TRBV27 to TRBJ2-7; no clear D. Germline values: CDR1 MNHEY, CDR2 SMNVEV (reference sequence). The CDR3 covers 14 residues. The V gene lost 4 bases and the J gene lost 5 bases, with 15 bases spanning the gap. The CDR3 protein is CASSSPLARDEQYF. CDR3 in DNA: TGTGCCAGCAGTTCCCCGTTGGCCCGGGACGAGCAGTACTTC.

This clone was recorded once. The V call is TRBV4-2, the J call TRBJ1-5; TRBD1 matches at 7 bases. The CDR3 is 15 residues long. J was trimmed by 9 bases and V by 0 bases; bases with no gene match: 8. Germline loops: CDR1 LGHNA, CDR2 YNFKEQ. CDR3 in DNA: TGTGCCAGCAGCCAAGATAAGACAGGGCTACCGCCCCAGCATTTT. Its protein product is CASSQDKTGLPPQHF.

The CDR3 sequence is CASYRPSTDTQYF. CDR3 nucleotides: TGTGCCAGCTACAGACCTAGCACAGATACGCAGTATTTT. V and J are TRBV10-3 and TRBJ2-3, with D unresolved. The CDR3 consists of 13 residues. V shed 10 bases and J shed 0 bases, with 11 bases lying between them. The germline CDR1 and CDR2 sequences are ENHRY and SYGVKD.

This rearrangement joins TRBV25-1 to TRBJ1-6; D not resolved. The CDR3 totals 12 residues. V lost 6 bases and J 12 bases, leaving 12 bases between the germline ends. CDR1 is MGHDK, CDR2 SYGVNS, per germline. CDR3 in DNA: TGTGCCAGCAGAGAGGGTTGGGAACCCCTCCACTTT. Translated: CASREGWEPLHF.

The V gene is TRBV18, the J gene TRBJ2-7; 7 bases match TRBD1. Germline-derived CDR1 and CDR2 are KGHSH and LQKENI. CDR3 length: 13 residues. The V and J ends lost 1 base and 5 bases, in that order; junction bases with no gene match: 2. CDR3 coding DNA: TGTGCCAGCTCACCACGACAGGGCAACGAGCAGTACTTC. Translated: CASSPRQGNEQYF.

The rearrangement links TRBV5-1 to TRBJ2-3; D might be TRBD2 (6 bases). The CDR3 has 15 residues. Germline assignment: CDR1 SGHRS and CDR2 YFSETQ. V lost 5 bases and J 8 bases, leaving 21 bases between the germline ends. For the CDR3, the DNA is TGCGCCAGCAGGGGAGATCCGGGACTCTACCTTACGCAGTATTTT. This translates into CASRGDPGLYLTQYF. Drawing the rest from reference TRBV5-1 and TRBJ2-3, the complete variable domain is KAGVTQTPRYLIKTRGQQVTLSCSPISGHRSVSWYQQTPGQGLQFLFEYFSETQRNKGNFPGRFSGRQFSNSRSEMNVSTLELGDSALYLCASRGDPGLYLTQYFGPGTRLTVL.

The chain carries TRBV2 and TRBJ2-3; D remains ambiguous. This CDR3 has 14 amino acids. Looked up from germline, CDR1 is SNHLY and CDR2 is FYNNEI. Trimming pared 1 base from V and 5 bases from J, leaving 10 bases between. This CDR3 reads CASSEGVSLDTQYF. The CDR3 nucleotides read TGTGCCAGCAGTGAAGGAGTTTCTCTAGATACGCAGTATTTT.

The chain recombines TRBV5-6 with TRBJ2-3, with 9 positions matching TRBD1. Germline V gene data show CDR1 as SGHDT and CDR2 as YYEEEE. The CDR3 is 16 residues long. Trimming took 4 bases from V and 4 from J; bases not matched to a gene: 10. The CDR3 bases are TGTGCCAGCAGCCCAGGGACAGGGTTTTATGCAGATACGCAGTATTTT. It translates to CASSPGTGFYADTQYF.

The chain has TRBV2 and TRBJ1-1; D perhaps matches TRBD1 (6 bases). Trimming left V 7 bases short and J 0 bases short, with 9 bases between. The germline gives CDR1 SNHLY, CDR2 FYNNEI. CDR3 size: 13 residues. The CDR3 spells CASTGQLNTEAFF. For the CDR3, the DNA is TGTGCCAGCACAGGACAGCTGAACACTGAAGCTTTCTTT.

This clone has only one observation. The chain employs TRBV7-9 and TRBJ2-1, with TRBD2 identical over 8 bases. This CDR3 has 16 residues. The ends lost 5 bases at V and 5 bases at J; junction bases unmatched: 11. From germline, CDR1 is SEHNR and CDR2 FQNEAQ (reference sequence). CDR3 in amino acids: CASSPPGSGVDNEQFF. The CDR3 DNA follows: TGTGCCAGCAGCCCCCCGGGTAGCGGGGTAGACAATGAGCAGTTCTTC.

The V gene is TRBV2, the J gene TRBJ2-5; 9 bases are shared with TRBD2. J lost 4 bases, V lost 4 bases, and 7 bases had no gene match. The CDR3 spans 15 residues. Germline lookup yields CDR1 SNHLY and CDR2 FYNNEI. This chain's CDR3 is CASSAARGGTETQYF. CDR3 coding DNA: TGTGCCAGCAGTGCGGCGCGGGGGGGCACAGAGACCCAGTACTTC.